This T cell receptor (beta chain) was observed in a study of molecular identifiers for immune sequencing clone quantification. Naive CD8 T cells were picked out by sorting for CD8+CD4-CCR7+CD45RA+. Study-level points and caveats: In CMV-specific effectors, clones above 20 copies held over 99% of molecules; naive, under 1%. Researchers reportedly could pick up spiked Jurkat TCR RNA from one cell mixed into 1 million or so naive cells. Underestimated sizes of highly expanded clones could result from identical TCR molecules that share a barcode.

TCRdb used MiXCR to reprocess the PCR reads, holding one entry per CDR3 protein. The sample has about 35,000 distinct CDR3 sequences, about a fifth seen once. For this clonotype: Its antigen is as yet unknown.

The CDR3 length is 17 residues. CDR1 SGHVS and CDR2 FQNEAQ come from the germline V gene. V gave up 4 bases and J gave up 0 bases, with 19 bases separating them. The sequenced sample was naive CD8+ T cells from blood, with Jurkat cell RNA spiked in. Subset given: FACS-sorted CD8+CD4-CCR7+CD45RA+ naive T cells. The receptor was derived from a human donor in good health. Some libraries in this study had Jurkat cell RNA spiked in. The V gene is TRBV7-8, the J gene TRBJ2-7; either TRBD1 or TRBD2 may supply D (5 bases each). The CDR3 DNA reads as TGTGCCAGCAGCTACCGACACCGGGACCTCCACTCCTACGAGCAGTACTTC. This translates into CASSYRHRDLHSYEQYF.